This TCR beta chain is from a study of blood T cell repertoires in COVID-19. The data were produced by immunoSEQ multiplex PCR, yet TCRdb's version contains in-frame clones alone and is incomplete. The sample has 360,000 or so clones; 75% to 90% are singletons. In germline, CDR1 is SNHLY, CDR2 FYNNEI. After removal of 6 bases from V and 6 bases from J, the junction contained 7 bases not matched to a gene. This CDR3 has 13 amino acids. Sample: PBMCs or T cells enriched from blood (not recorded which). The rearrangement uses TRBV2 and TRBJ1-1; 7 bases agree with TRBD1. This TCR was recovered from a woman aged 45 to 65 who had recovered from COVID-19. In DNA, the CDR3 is TGTGCCAGCAGCGCCGACAGGGTCTCTGAAGCTTTCTTT. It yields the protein CASSADRVSEAFF.